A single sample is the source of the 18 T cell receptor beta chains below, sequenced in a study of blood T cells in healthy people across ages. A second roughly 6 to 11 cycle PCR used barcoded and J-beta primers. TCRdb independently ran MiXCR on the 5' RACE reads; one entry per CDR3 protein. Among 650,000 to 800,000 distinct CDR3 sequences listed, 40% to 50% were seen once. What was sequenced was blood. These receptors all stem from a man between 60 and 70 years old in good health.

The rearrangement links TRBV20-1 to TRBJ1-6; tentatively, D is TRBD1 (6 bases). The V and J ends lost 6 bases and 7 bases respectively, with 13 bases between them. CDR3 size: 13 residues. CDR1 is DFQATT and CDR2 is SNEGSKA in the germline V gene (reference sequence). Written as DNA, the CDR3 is TGCAGTGCCCCCGACAGGAAGAATTCACCCCTCCACTTT. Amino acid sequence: CSAPDRKNSPLHF.

In DNA form, the CDR3 reads TGTGCCAGCAGCCCTCGGACTAGCTCCTACAATGAGCAGTTCTTC. Residues: CASSPRTSSYNEQFF. The gene calls are TRBV7-9 and TRBJ2-1; 7 bases line up with TRBD2. V was clipped by 5 bases and J by 0 bases; unmatched bases: 4. Germline V gene data show CDR1 as SEHNR and CDR2 as FQNEAQ (reference sequence). The CDR3 loop spans 15 amino acids.

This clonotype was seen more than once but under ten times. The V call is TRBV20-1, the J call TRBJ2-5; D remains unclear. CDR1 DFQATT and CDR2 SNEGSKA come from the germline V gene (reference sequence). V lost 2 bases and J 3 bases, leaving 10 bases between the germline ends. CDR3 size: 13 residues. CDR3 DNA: TGCAGTGCTAGAAGGTCCCTGGAAGAGACCCAGTACTTC. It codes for CSARRSLEETQYF.

In DNA form, the CDR3 reads TGCAGTGCTAGAACTGATAATCGGGCTGAAGCTTTCTTT. It codes for CSARTDNRAEAFF. The V gene is TRBV20-1, the J gene TRBJ1-1; unclear D gene. This CDR3 has 13 amino acids. V was pared by 2 bases and J by 6 bases, with 13 bases between. Germline V gene data show CDR1 as DFQATT and CDR2 as SNEGSKA (reference sequence).

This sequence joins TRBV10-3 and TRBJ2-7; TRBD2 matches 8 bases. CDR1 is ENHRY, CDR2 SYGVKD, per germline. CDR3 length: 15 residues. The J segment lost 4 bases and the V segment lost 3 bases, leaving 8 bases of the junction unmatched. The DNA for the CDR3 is TGTGCCATCAGTGACCAAGCGGGGGTCAGGTACGAGCAGTACTTC. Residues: CAISDQAGVRYEQYF.

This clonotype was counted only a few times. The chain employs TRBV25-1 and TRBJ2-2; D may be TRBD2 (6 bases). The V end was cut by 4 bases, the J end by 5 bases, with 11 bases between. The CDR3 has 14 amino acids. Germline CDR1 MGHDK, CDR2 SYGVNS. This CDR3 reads CASSVGGRTGELFF. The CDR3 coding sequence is TGTGCCAGCAGTGTCGGGGGTCGGACCGGGGAGCTGTTTTTT.

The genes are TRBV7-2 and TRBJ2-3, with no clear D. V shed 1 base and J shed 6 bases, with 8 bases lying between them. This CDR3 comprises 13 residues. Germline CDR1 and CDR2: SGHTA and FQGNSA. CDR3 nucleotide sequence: TGTGCCAGCAGCTTAGGGCTTCACGATACGCAGTATTTT. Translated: CASSLGLHDTQYF. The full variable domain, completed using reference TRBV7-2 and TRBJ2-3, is GAGVSQSPSNKVTEKGKDVELRCDPISGHTALYWYRQSLGQGLEFLIYFQGNSAPDKSGLPSDRFSAERTGGSVSTLTIQRTQQEDSAVYLCASSLGLHDTQYFGPGTRLTVL.

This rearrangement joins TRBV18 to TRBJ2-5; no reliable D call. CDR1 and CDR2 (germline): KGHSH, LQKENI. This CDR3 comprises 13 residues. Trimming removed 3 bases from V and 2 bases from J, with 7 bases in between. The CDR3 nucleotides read TGTGCCAGCTCACCGTCCCAGCAAGAGACCCAGTACTTC. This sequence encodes CASSPSQQETQYF.

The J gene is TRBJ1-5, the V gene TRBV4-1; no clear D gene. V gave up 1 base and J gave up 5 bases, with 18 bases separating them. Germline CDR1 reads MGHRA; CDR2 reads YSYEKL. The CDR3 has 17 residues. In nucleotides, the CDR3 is TGCGCCAGCAGCCAAGGGTGGGAGGGAACGGGCTATCAGCCCCAGCATTTT. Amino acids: CASSQGWEGTGYQPQHF.

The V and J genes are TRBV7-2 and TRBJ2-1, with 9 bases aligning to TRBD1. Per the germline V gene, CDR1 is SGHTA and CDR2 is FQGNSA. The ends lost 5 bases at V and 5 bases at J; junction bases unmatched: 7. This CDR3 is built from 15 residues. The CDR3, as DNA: TGTGCCAGCAGCCGCGACAGGGGGTTTAACAATGAGCAGTTCTTC. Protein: CASSRDRGFNNEQFF.

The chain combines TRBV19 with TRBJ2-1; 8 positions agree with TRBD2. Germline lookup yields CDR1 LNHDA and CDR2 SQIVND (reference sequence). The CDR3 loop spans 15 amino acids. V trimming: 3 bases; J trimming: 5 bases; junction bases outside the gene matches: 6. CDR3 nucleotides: TGTGCCAGTAGTATCGGGAGGGACAACAACAATGAGCAGTTCTTC. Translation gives CASSIGRDNNNEQFF.

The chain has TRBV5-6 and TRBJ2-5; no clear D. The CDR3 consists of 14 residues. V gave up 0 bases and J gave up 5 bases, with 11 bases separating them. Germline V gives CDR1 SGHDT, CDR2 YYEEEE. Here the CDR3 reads CASSLASGPETQYF. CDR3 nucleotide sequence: TGTGCCAGCAGCTTGGCCTCCGGGCCGGAGACCCAGTACTTC.

CDR3 amino acids: CSANVPGPDQETQYF. The CDR3 nucleotides are TGCAGTGCTAACGTCCCGGGCCCCGATCAAGAGACCCAGTACTTC. This chain links TRBV20-1 with TRBJ2-5; no clear D. CDR1 DFQATT and CDR2 SNEGSKA come from the germline V gene (reference sequence). This CDR3 has 15 amino acids. V lost 4 bases, J lost 2 bases, and 17 bases lay in between.

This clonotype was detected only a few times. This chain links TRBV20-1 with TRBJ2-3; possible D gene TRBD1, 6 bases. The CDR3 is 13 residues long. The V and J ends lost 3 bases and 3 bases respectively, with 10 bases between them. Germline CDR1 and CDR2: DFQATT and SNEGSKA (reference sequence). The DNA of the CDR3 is TGCAGTGCTAGTAAGAGGGGGACAGATACGCAGTATTTT. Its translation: CSASKRGTDTQYF.

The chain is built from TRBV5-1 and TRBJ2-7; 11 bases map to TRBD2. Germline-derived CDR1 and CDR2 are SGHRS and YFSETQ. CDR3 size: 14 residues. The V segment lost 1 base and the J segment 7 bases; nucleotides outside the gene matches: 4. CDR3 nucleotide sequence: TGCGCCAGCAGCTTGACTAGCGGGGGCGGTGAGCAGTACTTC. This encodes CASSLTSGGGEQYF.

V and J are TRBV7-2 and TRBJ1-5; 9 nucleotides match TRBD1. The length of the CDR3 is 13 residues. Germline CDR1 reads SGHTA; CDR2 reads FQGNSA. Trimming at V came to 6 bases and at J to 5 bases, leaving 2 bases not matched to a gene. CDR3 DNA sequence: TGTGCCAGCAGTCGACAGGGGGATCAGCCCCAGCATTTT. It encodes CASSRQGDQPQHF.

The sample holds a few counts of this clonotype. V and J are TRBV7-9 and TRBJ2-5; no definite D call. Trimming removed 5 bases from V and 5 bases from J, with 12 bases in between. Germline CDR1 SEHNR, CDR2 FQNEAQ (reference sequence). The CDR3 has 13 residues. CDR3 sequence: CASSPASSETQYF. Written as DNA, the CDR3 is TGTGCCAGCAGCCCCGCTAGTTCGGAGACCCAGTACTTC.

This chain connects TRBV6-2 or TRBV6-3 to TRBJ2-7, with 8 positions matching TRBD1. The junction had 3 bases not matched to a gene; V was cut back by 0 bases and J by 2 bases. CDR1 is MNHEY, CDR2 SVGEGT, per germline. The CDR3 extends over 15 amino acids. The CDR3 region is CASSYSGQGPYEQYF. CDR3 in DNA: TGTGCCAGCAGTTACTCCGGACAGGGCCCCTACGAGCAGTACTTC.